Detailed here is one TCR beta chain. Its antigen is not identified. The PCR employed 60 Vbeta primers together with 13 Jbeta primers. The authors' processing: About 11 million of the roughly 77 million unique TCR beta chains counted in a later analysis were shared. Some clones are missing from TCRdb's copy, which holds only in-frame ones; the method was immunoSEQ multiplex PCR. V and J calls plus clone size are reproduced from that table; the DNA served to infer D and trimming. Of some 100,000 clones listed, 76% are singletons. The germline V gene has CDR1 SNHLY and CDR2 FYNNEI. This CDR3 contains 15 residues. Trimming stripped 2 bases from V and 3 bases from J, with 11 bases between. When sampled, the donors appeared nominally healthy, though they likely had unrecorded immune exposures. The sample comes from a study of cytomegalovirus exposure and HLA in healthy donors. Study-wide background: Caucasian-associated ancestry cluster membership applied to about four fifths of 398 genotyped donors.

Overall study results and limits: TRBV6-2, TRBV6-3 and some other V segments were unresolvable in 87-base-pair reads.

The receptor was isolated from a woman in her forties in good health and CMV-seropositive. Sequencing was done on a sample of PBMCs. V and J are TRBV2 and TRBJ2-1; D may be TRBD2 (5 bases). CDR3 nucleotides: TGTGCCAGCAGTGAACTCTCCGGGATCTACAATGAGCAGTTCTTC. Protein: CASSELSGIYNEQFF.